These 11 T cell receptor beta chains were all obtained from the same sample, sequenced in a study of T cells in Graves' hyperthyroidism and ophthalmopathy. Amplification yielded TCR beta CDR3 regions, with RNA transcripts as the source. The TCR CDR3 was amplified in a first-round RT-PCR using the HTBI primer set. TCRdb processed the multiplex PCR reads anew with MiXCR; each CDR3 protein has one entry. This sample has hundreds of thousands of distinct CDR3 sequences, with about 20% found just once. Sequenced sample: blood. Receptors originate from a man aged 35-49 years with Graves' ophthalmopathy.

The CDR3 DNA is TGTGCCAGCAGCATCCTAGCGGACGGCACAGATACGCAGTATTTT. This translates into CASSILADGTDTQYF. V and J are TRBV9 and TRBJ2-3, with TRBD2 matching over 7 bases. V lost 4 bases, J lost 1 base, and 6 bases stayed unmatched. CDR1 is SGDLS, CDR2 YYNGEE, per germline. This CDR3 contains 15 residues.

The gene calls are TRBV30 and TRBJ2-2; 7 positions agree with TRBD1. V dropped 3 bases and J dropped 7; count of bases not matched to a gene: 11. CDR3 length: 15 amino acids. CDR1 is GTSNPN, CDR2 SVGIG, per germline (reference sequence). In nucleotides, the CDR3 is TGTGCCTGGAGAGGTAGGGGGCAACCTTTCGGGGAGCTGTTTTTT. It specifies CAWRGRGQPFGELFF.

This clonotype was seen many times. The rearrangement uses TRBV28 and TRBJ2-2, with D tentatively TRBD1 (6 bases). Trimming stripped 6 bases from V and 1 base from J, with 15 bases between. This CDR3 has 16 residues. The germline CDR1 and CDR2 sequences are MDHEN and SYDVKM. The CDR3 spells CASSQSKTGNTGELFF. CDR3 nucleotide sequence: TGTGCCAGCAGCCAATCTAAGACAGGGAACACCGGGGAGCTGTTTTTT.

The V gene is TRBV18, the J gene TRBJ2-1, with D maybe TRBD2 (6 bases). V lost 3 bases, J lost 1 base, and 13 bases lay in between. Germline V gene lookup returns CDR1 KGHSH and CDR2 LQKENI. The CDR3 length is 16 residues. The CDR3 DNA reads as TGTGCCAGCTCACCTCAACTAGCCCTTTCCTACAATGAGCAGTTCTTC. Its translation: CASSPQLALSYNEQFF.

The CDR3 is CAISAVRADTQYF. The CDR3 nucleotides read TGTGCCATCAGTGCTGTGAGGGCAGATACGCAGTATTTT. V is TRBV10-3 and J is TRBJ2-3; D might be TRBD2 (5 bases). CDR3 size: 13 residues. Germline CDR1 is ENHRY and CDR2 is SYGVKD. V was pared by 4 bases and J by 4 bases, with 9 bases between.

This clonotype was recorded at least ten times. The CDR3 region is CASSHPDGAAFF. Written as DNA, the CDR3 is TGTGCCAGCAGCCACCCCGACGGAGCGGCTTTCTTT. The J gene is TRBJ1-1, the V gene TRBV3-1; the D is unclear. V was pared by 3 bases and J by 11 bases, with 13 bases between. From germline, CDR1 is LGHDT and CDR2 YNNKEL (reference sequence). The CDR3 runs 12 residues. Using reference TRBV3-1 and TRBJ1-1 for the parts outside the CDR3, the full variable domain is DTAVSQTPKYLVTQMGNDKSIKCEQNLGHDTMYWYKQDSKKFLKIMFSYNNKELIINETVPNRFSPKSPDKAHLNLHINSLELGDSAVYFCASSHPDGAAFFGQGTRLTVV.

This clonotype was counted a few times. The chain joins TRBV3-1 to TRBJ2-2; a weak D match, TRBD2 (6 bases). V was pared by 0 bases and J by 7 bases, with 18 bases between. Germline V gives CDR1 LGHDT, CDR2 YNNKEL (reference sequence). The CDR3 spans 17 residues. The CDR3, as DNA: TGTGCCAGCAGCCAAGAAGGCGGGGCCCTAGGGAGCGGGGAGCTGTTTTTT. This translates into CASSQEGGALGSGELFF. Full variable domain (missing parts from reference TRBV3-1 and TRBJ2-2): DTAVSQTPKYLVTQMGNDKSIKCEQNLGHDTMYWYKQDSKKFLKIMFSYNNKELIINETVPNRFSPKSPDKAHLNLHINSLELGDSAVYFCASSQEGGALGSGELFFGEGSRLTVL.

This clonotype was recorded many times. The chain is built from TRBV12-3 or TRBV12-4 and TRBJ2-1; the match to TRBD2 covers 13 bases. The CDR3 length is 18 residues. Trimming at V came to 7 bases and at J to 8 bases, leaving 17 bases not matched to a gene. The CDR3 bases are TGTGCCAGCACCCTAAGGCGGGGGACTAGCGGGAAGGGGGATGAGCAGTTCTTC. Translating gives CASTLRRGTSGKGDEQFF.

This clonotype showed up just a few times. The final CDR3 position lacks the conserved phenylalanine or tryptophan, pointing to a likely read error. This chain joins TRBV5-1 and TRBJ2-7, with D possibly TRBD2 on 6 matching bases. CDR1 is SGHRS and CDR2 is YFSETQ in the germline V gene. The CDR3 spans 14 residues. V lost 4 bases, J lost 2 bases, and 13 bases lay in between. The CDR3 here is CASSPRGEAYEQYL. DNA for the CDR3: TGCGCCAGCAGCCCCAGAGGGGAGGCCTACGAGCAGTACCTC.

This sequence joins TRBV2 and TRBJ2-5; TRBD1 is a possible D gene (6 bases). The CDR3 contains 17 residues. The germline V gene has CDR1 SNHLY and CDR2 FYNNEI. Trimming removed 3 bases from V and 8 bases from J, with 25 bases in between. CDR3 in DNA: TGTGCCAGCAGTGAGGGGGTGGGGGACATCGAAGCTGGAACCCAGTACTTC. Amino acids: CASSEGVGDIEAGTQYF.

The chain joins TRBV19 to TRBJ2-3, with D possibly TRBD2 on 5 matching bases. The CDR3 consists of 14 residues. V was trimmed by 11 bases and J by 0 bases, leaving 15 bases between them. Germline V gene lookup returns CDR1 LNHDA and CDR2 SQIVND (reference sequence). CDR3 region: CAENQERSTDTQYF. For the CDR3, the DNA is TGTGCCGAAAACCAGGAGCGGAGCACAGATACGCAGTATTTT.